This entry lists 16 T cell receptor beta chains sequenced from one sample in a study of tumor T cells in aggressive B-cell lymphoma. Clones were read by immunoSEQ multiplex PCR, and TCRdb kept only the in-frame ones, dropping some. Seen here are roughly 2,400 clones, over 75% observed once, and the top ten hold 2.5% to 3%. Sequencing input: tumor tissue. These receptors were collected from an adult with diffuse large B cell lymphoma.

V is TRBV5-1 and J is TRBJ1-2, with 7 nucleotides matching TRBD1. The CDR3 covers 15 residues. V lost 1 base to trimming and J lost 5 bases; unmatched junction nucleotides: 8. Germline CDR1 reads SGHRS; CDR2 reads YFSETQ. In DNA form, the CDR3 reads TGCGCCAGCAGCTTGTCCGGGACAGATATTTATGGCTACACCTTC. This encodes CASSLSGTDIYGYTF.

This chain connects TRBV7-9 to TRBJ2-7; 8 bases are shared with TRBD1. Germline V lookup: CDR1 SEHNR, CDR2 FQNEAQ (reference sequence). The CDR3 consists of 14 residues. V gave up 7 bases and J gave up 3 bases; unmatched junction bases: 8. CDR3 nucleotide sequence: TGTGCCAGCACCCCGTCAGGGGGCGGCTACGAGCAGTACTTC. Encoded protein: CASTPSGGGYEQYF. Full variable domain (missing parts from reference TRBV7-9 and TRBJ2-7): DTGVSQNPRHKITKRGQNVTFRCDPISEHNRLYWYRQTLGQGPEFLTYFQNEAQLEKSRLLSDRFSAERPKGSFSTLEIQRTEQGDSAMYLCASTPSGGGYEQYFGPGTRLTVT.

The CDR3 loop is CASSQLTGIADTQYF. The CDR3 DNA reads as TGCGCCAGCAGCCAACTGACAGGGATCGCAGATACGCAGTATTTT. The chain uses TRBV4-1 and TRBJ2-3; TRBD1 matches 7 bases. The CDR3 extends over 15 amino acids. The ends lost 2 bases at V and 4 bases at J; junction bases unmatched: 6. CDR1 and CDR2 from the germline V gene are MGHRA and YSYEKL.

This clone occurred once. The CDR3 nucleotides read TGCAGCGTTGAACCTTGGACAGGGGACAATGAGCAGTTCTTC. Its protein is CSVEPWTGDNEQFF. The chain combines TRBV29-1 with TRBJ2-1; 9 positions agree with TRBD1. The V and J ends lost 2 bases and 5 bases, in that order; junction bases with no gene match: 4. The CDR3 totals 14 residues. Germline-derived CDR1 and CDR2 are SQVTM and ANQGSEA.

V and J are TRBV4-3 and TRBJ2-7; 10 positions agree with TRBD1. Germline values: CDR1 LGHNA, CDR2 YSLEER. J gave up 3 bases and V 3 bases, and 5 bases lay outside the gene matches. CDR3 length: 15 amino acids. DNA for the CDR3: TGCGCCAGCAGCCAGACCGGGACAGGGGTCTACGAGCAGTACTTC. It yields the protein CASSQTGTGVYEQYF.

The rearrangement links TRBV5-6 to TRBJ2-7; 9 positions agree with TRBD1. V shed 7 bases, J shed 7 bases, and the junction held 12 bases outside the gene matches. This CDR3 is 14 amino acids long. Germline values: CDR1 SGHDT, CDR2 YYEEEE. In DNA form, the CDR3 reads TGTGCCAGCGCCCCAGGTGGACAGGGGAGGGAGCAGTACTTC. The encoded protein is CASAPGGQGREQYF.

The genes are TRBV27 and TRBJ1-1, with D possibly TRBD1 on 5 matching bases. The CDR3 length is 13 residues. V dropped 6 bases and J dropped 6 bases, with 14 bases sitting between them. CDR1 and CDR2 (germline): MNHEY, SMNVEV (reference sequence). CDR3 nucleotides: TGTGCCAGCAGCCAGGGCACGGGCTCTGAAGCTTTCTTT. As protein: CASSQGTGSEAFF.

This clone showed up just a few times. This chain uses TRBV30 with TRBJ1-3, with D perhaps matching TRBD1 (6 bases). Germline V CDR1 and CDR2: GTSNPN, SVGIG (reference sequence). The CDR3 spans 15 residues. V was cut by 2 bases and J by 0 bases, with 11 bases left in between. Written as DNA, the CDR3 is TGTGCCTGGAGTCACGGGACAATCTCTGGAAACACCATATATTTT. It codes for CAWSHGTISGNTIYF.

The chain uses TRBV6-4 and TRBJ1-5; TRBD1 aligns across 8 bases. This CDR3 contains 17 residues. The germline CDR1 and CDR2 sequences are MRHNA and SNTAGT. V dropped 7 bases and J dropped 3; count of bases not matched to a gene: 14. CDR3 DNA sequence: TGTGCCAGCATCTGGACGGACAGGGATTTGAACAATCAGCCCCAGCATTTT. It is translated as CASIWTDRDLNNQPQHF.

The DNA of the CDR3 is TGCGCCAGCAGCCAAGAAGTCCTTGGGACAGGTATTATGAACACTGAAGCTTTCTTT. Its translation is CASSQEVLGTGIMNTEAFF. The J gene is TRBJ1-1, the V gene TRBV4-3; 8 bases match TRBD1. Looked up from germline, CDR1 is LGHNA and CDR2 is YSLEER. This CDR3 is 19 amino acids long. Unmatched junction bases numbered 12, after V lost 0 bases and J lost 0 bases.

The rearrangement links TRBV7-9 to TRBJ2-2; unclear D gene. Germline CDR1 and CDR2: SEHNR and FQNEAQ (reference sequence). V gave up 1 base and J gave up 13 bases, with 13 bases separating them. The CDR3 is 13 amino acids. The DNA for the CDR3 is TGTGCCAGCAGCTTAGAAACGGCCGGCGGGCTGTTTTTT. Amino acids: CASSLETAGGLFF.

The chain uses TRBV5-1 and TRBJ1-1; D gene unclear. Germline values: CDR1 SGHRS, CDR2 YFSETQ. This CDR3 contains 16 residues. Trimming took 4 bases from V and 4 from J, leaving 20 bases between them. The CDR3, as DNA: TGCGCCAGCAGCCTCGGACGGAGGGAAAGGTTCACTGAAGCTTTCTTT. Protein product: CASSLGRRERFTEAFF.

This clone was recorded only once. This chain uses TRBV30 with TRBJ2-1; the match to TRBD2 covers 13 bases. Germline loops: CDR1 GTSNPN, CDR2 SVGIG (reference sequence). The CDR3 is 16 amino acids. The J segment lost 7 bases and the V segment lost 0 bases, leaving 6 bases of the junction unmatched. The CDR3 sequence is CAWSVELAGGQNEQFF. CDR3 DNA sequence: TGTGCCTGGAGTGTTGAACTAGCGGGGGGGCAGAATGAGCAGTTCTTC.

The chain is built from TRBV9 and TRBJ2-5, with 9 nucleotides matching TRBD1. TRBJ2-7 matches the DNA end more closely, so the J call is doubtful. The length of the CDR3 is 16 residues. Germline CDR1 and CDR2: SGDLS and YYNGEE. The CDR3 protein is CASSAFSGTGTYEQYF. The CDR3 coding sequence is TGTGCCAGCAGCGCATTTTCCGGGACAGGGACCTACGAGCAGTACTTC.

The chain carries TRBV4-1 and TRBJ2-1; 12 nucleotides agree with TRBD2. The CDR3 totals 17 residues. V gave up 2 bases and J gave up 4 bases; unmatched junction bases: 6. Per the germline V gene, CDR1 is MGHRA and CDR2 is YSYEKL. The CDR3 region has the DNA TGCGCCAGCAGCCAACCCGGGACTAGCGGGCCTTACAATGAGCAGTTCTTC. Its protein product is CASSQPGTSGPYNEQFF.

V gene TRBV9 combines with J gene TRBJ2-2; D not resolved. The V gene's germline CDR1 is SGDLS and CDR2 YYNGEE. V dropped 0 bases and J dropped 1 base, with 4 bases sitting between them. This CDR3 has 14 amino acids. CDR3 bases: TGTGCCAGCAGCGTAGTAGTGAACACCGGGGAGCTGTTTTTT. This codes for CASSVVVNTGELFF.